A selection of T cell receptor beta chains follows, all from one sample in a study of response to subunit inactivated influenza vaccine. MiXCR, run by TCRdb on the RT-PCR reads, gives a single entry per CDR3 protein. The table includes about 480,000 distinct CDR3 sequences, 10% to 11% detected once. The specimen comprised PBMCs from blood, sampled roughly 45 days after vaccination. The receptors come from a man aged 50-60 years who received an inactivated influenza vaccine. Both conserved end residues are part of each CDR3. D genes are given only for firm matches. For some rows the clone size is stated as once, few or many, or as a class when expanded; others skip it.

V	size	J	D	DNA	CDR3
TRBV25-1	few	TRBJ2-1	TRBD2	TGTGCCAGCAGTGAACTCGGCGGGAGCTCCTACAATGAGCAGTTCTTC	CASSELGGSSYNEQFF
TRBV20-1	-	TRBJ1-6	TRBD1	TGCAGTGCTTTCCCTTTCGGGACAGGGGGCTTGTGGGATTCACCCCTCCACTTT	CSAFPFGTGGLWDSPLHF
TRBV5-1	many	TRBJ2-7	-	TGCGCCAGCAGCTGGGACGGAAGCTCCTACGAGCAGTACTTC	CASSWDGSSYEQYF
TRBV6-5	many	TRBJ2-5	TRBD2	TGTGCCAGCAGTTCCAGCTTACCGGGACTATCAGAGACCCAGTACTTC	CASSSSLPGLSETQYF
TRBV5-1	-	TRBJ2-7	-	TGCGCCAGCAGCCCAAGACCCGGGACACCCGCCTACGAGCAGTACTTC	CASSPRPGTPAYEQYF
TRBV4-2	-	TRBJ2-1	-	TGTGCCAGCAGCCAAGACTCGCTCCTCACGACTGCCAATGAGCAGTTCTTC	CASSQDSLLTTANEQFF
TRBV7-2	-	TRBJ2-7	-	TGTGCCAGCACCCAGCCCCAGTGGGGGCAGTACTTC	CASTQPQWGQYF
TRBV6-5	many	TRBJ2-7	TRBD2	TGTGCCAGCAGTTATCATCTAGCGGGGGGTCGCGAGCAGTACTTC	CASSYHLAGGREQYF
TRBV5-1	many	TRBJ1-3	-	TGCGCCAGCAGCCTTTGGGGTAACTCTGGAAACACCATATATTTT	CASSLWGNSGNTIYF
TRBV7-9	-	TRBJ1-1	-	TGTGCCAGCAGCCTACAGGTCACCATGAACACTGAAGCTTTCTTT	CASSLQVTMNTEAFF
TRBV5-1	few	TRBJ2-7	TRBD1	TGCGCCAGCAGATCTGGGGGACAGAACTCCTACGAGCAGTACTTC	CASRSGGQNSYEQYF
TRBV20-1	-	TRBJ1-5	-	TGCAGTGCTAGAGCTAGTAGGGCGGGTGTCTATAGCAATCAGCCCCAGCATTTT	CSARASRAGVYSNQPQHF
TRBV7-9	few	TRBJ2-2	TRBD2	TGTGCCAGCAGCGTACTAGCGGGAGCTACCACCGGGGAGCTGTTTTTT	CASSVLAGATTGELFF
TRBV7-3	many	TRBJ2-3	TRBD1	TGTGCCAGCAGCTTCACCGGACAGGGCTCTAGCACAGATACGCAGTATTTT	CASSFTGQGSSTDTQYF
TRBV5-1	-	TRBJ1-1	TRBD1	TGCGCCAGCAGCTTGGATTCTGCAGGGGGCAACACTGAAGCTTTCTTT	CASSLDSAGGNTEAFF
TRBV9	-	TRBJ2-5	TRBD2	TGTGCCAGCAGCGTAGCGGGGGGATGGGGAGAGACCCAGTACTTC	CASSVAGGWGETQYF
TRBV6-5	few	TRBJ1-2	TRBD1	TGTGCCAGCAGTTACCCGGGACAGGGCGCTAACTATGGCTACACCTTC	CASSYPGQGANYGYTF
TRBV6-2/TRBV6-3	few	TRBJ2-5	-	TGTGCCAGCAGCACTACCGGGACACTCCAAGAGACCCAGTACTTC	CASSTTGTLQETQYF
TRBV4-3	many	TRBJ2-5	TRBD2	TGCGCCAGCAGCCAAGATCCCCTAGCGGTAGATGTCTCAGTTGTATTC	CASSQDPLAVDVSVVF
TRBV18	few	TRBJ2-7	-	TGTGCCAGCTCACCACCTTCTTCCAGAACCAGTTACGAGCAGTACTTC	CASSPPSSRTSYEQYF
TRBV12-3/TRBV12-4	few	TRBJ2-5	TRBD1	TGTGCCAGCAGACCGGAGGCAGGGGGTCTTAGGGAGACCCAGTACTTC	CASRPEAGGLRETQYF
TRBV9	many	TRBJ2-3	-	TGTGCCAGCAGCGGATCCCGAGAACCGAATCGGCGATTCGGCCCCCTCCCTTCAACAGATACGCAGTATTTT	CASSGSREPNRRFGPLPSTDTQYF
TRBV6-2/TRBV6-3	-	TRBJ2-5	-	TGTGCCAGCAGTTACGCAGGGAGGGAGACCCAGTACTTC	CASSYAGRETQYF
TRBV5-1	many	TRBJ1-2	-	TGCGCCAGCAGCCCGTCTCCTGGGACTGAGTATGGCTACACCTTC	CASSPSPGTEYGYTF